Sequencing of this TCR beta chain was carried out in a study of T cells in Graves' hyperthyroidism and ophthalmopathy. This clonotype was detected many times. Germline CDR1 and CDR2: DFQATT and SNEGSKA (reference sequence). The CDR3 has 12 residues. The ends were cut back, 6 bases at V and 4 bases at J, with 12 bases in the middle. RNA transcripts gave rise to amplified TCR beta CDR3 regions. First-round RT-PCR of the TCR CDR3 relied on the HTBI primer set. TCRdb processed the multiplex PCR reads anew with MiXCR; each CDR3 protein has one entry. The sample shows hundreds of thousands of distinct CDR3 sequences, about a sixth of them seen only once.

V and J are TRBV20-1 and TRBJ1-1; perhaps TRBD1 as D (5 bases). Sequencing input: blood. The TCR comes from a middle-aged woman with Graves' ophthalmopathy. The CDR3 loop reads CSAQRGITEAFF. The CDR3 nucleotides read TGCAGTGCGCAGCGGGGGATCACTGAAGCTTTCTTT.